The sample holds many counts of the clone carrying this T cell receptor beta chain. Its specificity is unknown. Per the germline V gene, CDR1 is SNHLY and CDR2 is FYNNEI. Germline trimming cut 7 bases from V and 5 bases from J; bases unmatched to any gene: 4. The CDR3 covers 13 residues. Time point defined: patch test 2, 6 weeks after DPC sensitization. The treatment: therapeutic diphenylcyclopropenone sensitization with weekly scalp DPC. These data come from a study of human T cells and chemical hapten exposure. About the research overall: Donors were sensitized with 2% DPC on the upper inner arm.

General observations from the study: Among expanded TCRs, significantly more large CDR3 similarity clusters formed than among controls.

TCRdb independently ran MiXCR on the RACE reads; one entry per CDR3 protein. The sample shows around 82,000 distinct CDR3 sequences, approximately 6.6% of them seen only once. This clonotype originated in a young woman with alopecia areata. Some clones in this sample may be carry-over from other donors' samples. The V call is TRBV2, the J call TRBJ2-2; 7 bases match TRBD2. The sample consisted of whole blood, taken in connection with sensitization to the hapten diphenylcyclopropenone (DPC). CDR3 residues: CASKAGRTGELFF. The CDR3 DNA reads as TGTGCCAGCAAAGCGGGAAGGACCGGGGAGCTGTTTTTT.